Included here is one TCR beta chain sequence, with context. The target antigen is unknown. PCR primers comprised 60 Vbeta and 13 Jbeta primers. Repertoires were generated with immunoSEQ multiplex PCR, while TCRdb's copy carries only in-frame clones and drops some. Of over 70,000 clones in the sample, under 80% were seen once. The data belong to a study of cytomegalovirus exposure and HLA in healthy donors. Background on the study: Earlier results showed some 120 million unique TCR beta sequences derived from roughly 180 million T cells.

The CDR3 spans 15 residues. Unmatched junction bases numbered 9, after V lost 7 bases and J lost 3 bases. Germline V lookup: CDR1 MNHNY, CDR2 SVGAGI (reference sequence). General observations from the study: Certain indistinguishable V segments, among them TRBV6-2 and TRBV6-3, were excluded. HLA restriction was apparent for most CMV-associated TCR beta chains in a later analysis.

This chain joins TRBV6-6 and TRBJ2-5, with 9 bases lining up with TRBD2. The source is a man aged 30-40 years in good health and CMV-seropositive. Sequences were obtained from PBMCs. CDR3 sequence (DNA): TGTGCCAGCAATCGAGCGGGGGGAGGGGAAGAGACCCAGTACTTC. Translation gives CASNRAGGGEETQYF.